This paragraph reports one T cell receptor beta chain. Its antigen is undetermined. The data were obtained in a study of a mutant IDH1 vaccine in newly diagnosed glioma. Study details: Every participant had undergone radiotherapy, temozolomide, or both before, and most underwent both. Study-level results: The occurrence of vaccine-induced immune responses was seen in 90% to 95% of patients. Pseudoprogression seemed unrelated to changes in top peripheral T cell clonotypes.

Using immunoSEQ multiplex PCR, the repertoire was profiled, and TCRdb retains in-frame clones only, with some absent. Among under 80,000 clones listed, 80% to 90% were seen once. Time point in this sample: baseline, week 1 (first vaccination visit). Treatment meaning: pre-vaccination baseline after standard-of-care therapy. Astrocytomas found in donors were new, WHO grade 3 or 4, IDH1-mutant and ATRX-lost. Germline V lookup: CDR1 GTSNPN, CDR2 SVGIG (reference sequence). V was trimmed by 4 bases and J by 8 bases, leaving 11 bases between them. The CDR3 length is 12 residues. The clonotype originates from a man aged 25-45 years with glioma. The chain combines TRBV30 with TRBJ2-2; the D gene could be TRBD1 or TRBD2 (5 bases each). The source was PBMCs, collected from a glioma patient treated with radiotherapy, temozolomide or both. The CDR3 nucleotides are TGTGCCTGGACTTCGGGGACGGGGGAGCTGTTTTTT. Translating gives CAWTSGTGELFF.